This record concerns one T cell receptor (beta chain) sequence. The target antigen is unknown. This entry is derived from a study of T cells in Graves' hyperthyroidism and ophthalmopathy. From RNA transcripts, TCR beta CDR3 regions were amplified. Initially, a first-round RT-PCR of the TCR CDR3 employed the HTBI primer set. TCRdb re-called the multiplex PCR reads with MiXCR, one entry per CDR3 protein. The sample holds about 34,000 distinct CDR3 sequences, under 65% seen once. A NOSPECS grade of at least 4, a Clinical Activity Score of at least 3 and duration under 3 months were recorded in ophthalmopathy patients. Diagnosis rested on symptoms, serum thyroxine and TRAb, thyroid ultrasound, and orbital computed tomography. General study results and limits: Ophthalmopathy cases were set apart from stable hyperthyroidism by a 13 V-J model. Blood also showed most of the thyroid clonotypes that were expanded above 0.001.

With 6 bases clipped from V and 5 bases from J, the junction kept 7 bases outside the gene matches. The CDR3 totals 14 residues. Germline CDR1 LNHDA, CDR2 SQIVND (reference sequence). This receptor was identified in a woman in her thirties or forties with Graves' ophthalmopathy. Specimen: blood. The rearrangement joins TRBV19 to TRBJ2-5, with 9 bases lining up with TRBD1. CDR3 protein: CASRPDRGRETQYF. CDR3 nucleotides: TGTGCCAGTAGGCCGGACAGGGGACGGGAGACCCAGTACTTC.